The source of this T cell receptor beta chain is a study of neurological immune-mediated disorders. CDR1 and CDR2 from the germline V gene are SGHDN and FVKESK. V lost 1 base and J lost 0, with 6 bases in between. The length of the CDR3 is 15 residues. As for the cDNA, it was generated by 5'RACE with 10-nucleotide random UMIs. TCRdb reanalysed the 5' RACE reads using MiXCR and keeps one entry per CDR3 protein. Counted here are 65,000 to 75,000 distinct CDR3 sequences, about 5% occurring once; the ten biggest clones make up about 2.2%. The sample was PBMCs. V usage is TRBV14 and J usage is TRBJ2-2; D unresolved. The clonotype comes from a woman in her 70s with multiple sclerosis. CDR3 residues: CASSQVTANTGELFF. The CDR3, as DNA: TGTGCCAGCAGCCAAGTAACGGCGAACACCGGGGAGCTGTTTTTT.